The source of this T cell receptor beta chain is a study of blood T cell repertoires in COVID-19. Study overall: From the United States, Italy and Spain came samples of acute and convalescent COVID-19. The analysed material was cDNA or gDNA that came from T cells, B-cell-depleted T cells, or PBMCs.

V was clipped by 1 base and J by 7 bases, with 16 bases between them. CDR3 length: 16 residues. The germline CDR1 and CDR2 sequences are SSHAT and FNYEAQ (reference sequence). How the authors handled the data: From reference gene primer amplification, estimates of nucleated cell counts were derived. Method: immunoSEQ multiplex PCR; TCRdb's copy keeps in-frame clones and lacks some. V, J and clone size are those of that table, while D and trimming were read from the DNA. The profile shows approximately 70,000 clones, 81% of them singletons. The sequenced sample consisted of peripheral blood. The rearrangement joins TRBV7-7 to TRBJ2-2; D might be TRBD1 (6 bases). This clonotype was sampled from a woman in her 70s with acute or convalescent COVID-19. In DNA form, the CDR3 reads TGTGCCAGCAGCTTAGAGGCAGGGGTGCTAGGCGGGGAGCTGTTTTTT. Protein sequence: CASSLEAGVLGGELFF.